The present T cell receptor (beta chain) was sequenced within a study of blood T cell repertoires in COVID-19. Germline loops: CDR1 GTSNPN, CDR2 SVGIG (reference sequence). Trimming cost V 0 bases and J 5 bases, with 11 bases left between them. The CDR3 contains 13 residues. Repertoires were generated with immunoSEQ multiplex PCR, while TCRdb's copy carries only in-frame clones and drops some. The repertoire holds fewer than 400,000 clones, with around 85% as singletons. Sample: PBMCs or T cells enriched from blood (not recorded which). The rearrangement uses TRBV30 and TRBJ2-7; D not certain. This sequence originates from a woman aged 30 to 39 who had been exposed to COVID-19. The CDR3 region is CAWSVPNSHEQYF. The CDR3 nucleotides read TGTGCCTGGAGTGTACCCAACAGCCACGAGCAGTACTTC. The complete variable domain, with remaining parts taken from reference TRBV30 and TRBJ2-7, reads SQTIHQWPATLVQPVGSPLSLECTVEGTSNPNLYWYRQAAGRGLQLLFYSVGIGQISSEVPQNLSASRPQDRQFILSSKKLLLSDSGFYLCAWSVPNSHEQYFGPGTRLTVT.